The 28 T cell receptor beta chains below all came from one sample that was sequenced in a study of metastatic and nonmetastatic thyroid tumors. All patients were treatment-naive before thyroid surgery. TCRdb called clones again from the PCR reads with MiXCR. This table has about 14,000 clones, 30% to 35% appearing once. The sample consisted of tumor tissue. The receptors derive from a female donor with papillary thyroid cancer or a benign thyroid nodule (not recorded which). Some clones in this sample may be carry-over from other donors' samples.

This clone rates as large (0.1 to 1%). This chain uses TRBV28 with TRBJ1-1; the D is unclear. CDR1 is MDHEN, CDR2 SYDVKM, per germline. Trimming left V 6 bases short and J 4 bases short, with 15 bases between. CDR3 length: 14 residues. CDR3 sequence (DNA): TGTGCCAGCAGACCACTGGTTTTTGCCACTGAAGCTTTCTTT. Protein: CASRPLVFATEAFF.

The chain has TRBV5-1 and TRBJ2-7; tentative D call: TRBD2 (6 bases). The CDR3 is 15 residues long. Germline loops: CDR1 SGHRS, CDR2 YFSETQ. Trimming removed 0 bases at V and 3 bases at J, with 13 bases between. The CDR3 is CASSLEGTGDYEQYF. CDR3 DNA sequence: TGCGCCAGCAGCTTGGAGGGGACGGGGGACTACGAGCAGTACTTC.

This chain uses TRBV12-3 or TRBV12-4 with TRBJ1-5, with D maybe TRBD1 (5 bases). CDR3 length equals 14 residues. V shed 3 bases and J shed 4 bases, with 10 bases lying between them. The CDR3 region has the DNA TGTGCCAGCAGTTTTCAGGGCGGGAATCAGCCCCAGCATTTT. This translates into CASSFQGGNQPQHF.

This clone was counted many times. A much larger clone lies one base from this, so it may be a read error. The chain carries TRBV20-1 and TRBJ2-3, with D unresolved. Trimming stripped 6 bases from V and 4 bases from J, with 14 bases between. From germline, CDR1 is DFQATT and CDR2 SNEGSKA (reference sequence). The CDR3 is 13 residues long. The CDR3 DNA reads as TGCAGTGCCCCGGATAAGGGCGCAGATACGCAGTATTTT. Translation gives CSAPDKGADTQYF.

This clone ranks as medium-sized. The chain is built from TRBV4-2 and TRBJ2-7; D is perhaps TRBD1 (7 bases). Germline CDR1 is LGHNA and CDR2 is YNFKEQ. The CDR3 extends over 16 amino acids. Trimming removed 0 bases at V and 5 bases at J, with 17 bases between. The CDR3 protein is CASSQDLLEGAHEQYF. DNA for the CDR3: TGTGCCAGCAGCCAAGATTTACTGGAGGGGGCCCACGAGCAGTACTTC.

CDR3 coding DNA: TGCGCCAGCCGCCGGGACTCAGCGGACGAGCAGTACTTC. It codes for CASRRDSADEQYF. This chain connects TRBV10-1 to TRBJ2-7; weak D call: TRBD2 (6 bases). Trimming removed 8 bases at V and 5 bases at J, with 16 bases between. Germline loops: CDR1 WNHNN, CDR2 SYGVQD (reference sequence). The CDR3 has 13 amino acids.

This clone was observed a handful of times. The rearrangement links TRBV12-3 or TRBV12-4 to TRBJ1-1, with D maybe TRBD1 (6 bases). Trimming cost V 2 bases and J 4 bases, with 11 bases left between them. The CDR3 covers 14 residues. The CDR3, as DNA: TGTGCCAGCAGTTTACAGGGGTTTAGCACTGAAGCTTTCTTT. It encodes CASSLQGFSTEAFF.

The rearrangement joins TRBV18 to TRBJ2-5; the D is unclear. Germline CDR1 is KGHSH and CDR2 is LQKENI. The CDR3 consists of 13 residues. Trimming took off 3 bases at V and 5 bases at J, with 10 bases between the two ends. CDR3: CASSPELRETQYF. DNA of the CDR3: TGTGCCAGCTCACCTGAACTCAGGGAGACCCAGTACTTC.

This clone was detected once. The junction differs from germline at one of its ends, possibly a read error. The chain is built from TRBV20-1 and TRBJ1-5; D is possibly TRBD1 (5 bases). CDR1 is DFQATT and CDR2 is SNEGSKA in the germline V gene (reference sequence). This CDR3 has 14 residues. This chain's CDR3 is CSAAGTYYNQPQHF. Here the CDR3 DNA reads TGCAGTGCTGCCGGGACTTACTACAATCAGCCCCAACATTTT.

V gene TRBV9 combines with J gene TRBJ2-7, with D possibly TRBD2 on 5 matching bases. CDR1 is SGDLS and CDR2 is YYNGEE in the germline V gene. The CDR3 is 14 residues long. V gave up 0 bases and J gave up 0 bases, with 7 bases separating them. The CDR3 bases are TGTGCCAGCAGCGTAGGTAGCGACTCCTACGAGCAGTACTTC. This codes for CASSVGSDSYEQYF.

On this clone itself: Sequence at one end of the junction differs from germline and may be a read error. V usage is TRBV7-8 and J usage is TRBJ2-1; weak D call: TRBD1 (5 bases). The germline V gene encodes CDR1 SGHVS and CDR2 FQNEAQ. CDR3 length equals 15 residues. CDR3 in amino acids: CASSLWGVGPNEHFF. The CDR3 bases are TGTGCTAGCAGCTTATGGGGCGTCGGTCCTAATGAGCATTTCTTC.

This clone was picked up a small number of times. In DNA form, the CDR3 reads TGTGCCAGCAGTTTTAGGGGATTCTCCTACGAGCAGTACTTC. Translation: CASSFRGFSYEQYF. The chain carries TRBV7-9 and TRBJ2-7, with D tentatively TRBD1 (5 bases). The CDR3 totals 14 residues. V gave up 6 bases and J gave up 0 bases, with 12 bases separating them. Germline V gene data show CDR1 as SEHNR and CDR2 as FQNEAQ (reference sequence).

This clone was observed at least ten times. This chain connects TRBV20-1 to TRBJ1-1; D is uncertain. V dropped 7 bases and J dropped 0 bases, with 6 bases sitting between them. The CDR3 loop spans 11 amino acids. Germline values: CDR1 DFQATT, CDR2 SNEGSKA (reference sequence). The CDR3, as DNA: TGCAGTGGCACAATGAACACTGAAGCTTTCTTT. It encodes CSGTMNTEAFF.

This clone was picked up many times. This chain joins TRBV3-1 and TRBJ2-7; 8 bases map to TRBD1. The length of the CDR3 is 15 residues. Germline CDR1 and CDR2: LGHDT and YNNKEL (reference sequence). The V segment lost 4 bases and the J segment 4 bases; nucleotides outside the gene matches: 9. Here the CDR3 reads CASSRSGTGHYEQYF. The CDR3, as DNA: TGTGCCAGCAGCCGATCCGGGACAGGCCATTACGAGCAGTACTTC.

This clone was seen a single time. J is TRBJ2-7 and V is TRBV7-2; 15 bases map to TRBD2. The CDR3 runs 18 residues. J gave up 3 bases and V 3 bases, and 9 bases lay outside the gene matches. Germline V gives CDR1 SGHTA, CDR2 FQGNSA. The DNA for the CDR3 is TGTGCCAGCAGCTTGCGGGGACTAGCGGGAGGTGGGGGCTACGAGCAGTACTTC. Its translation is CASSLRGLAGGGGYEQYF. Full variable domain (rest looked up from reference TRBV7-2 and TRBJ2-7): GAGVSQSPSNKVTEKGKDVELRCDPISGHTALYWYRQSLGQGLEFLIYFQGNSAPDKSGLPSDRFSAERTGGSVSTLTIQRTQQEDSAVYLCASSLRGLAGGGGYEQYFGPGTRLTVT.

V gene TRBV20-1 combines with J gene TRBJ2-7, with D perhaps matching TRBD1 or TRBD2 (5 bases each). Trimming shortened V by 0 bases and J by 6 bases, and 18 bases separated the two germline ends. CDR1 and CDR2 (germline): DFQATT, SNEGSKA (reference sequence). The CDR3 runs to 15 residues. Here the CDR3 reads CSAREKPGPEIEQYF. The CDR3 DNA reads TGCAGTGCTAGAGAAAAACCGGGACCCGAGATCGAGCAGTACTTC.

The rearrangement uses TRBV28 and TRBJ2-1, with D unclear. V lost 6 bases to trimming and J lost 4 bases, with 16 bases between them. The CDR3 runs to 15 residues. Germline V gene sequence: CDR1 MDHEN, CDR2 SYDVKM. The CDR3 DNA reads TGTGCCAGCAGGGTTAACAGTTTTCGGTACAATGAGCAGTTCTTC. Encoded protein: CASRVNSFRYNEQFF.

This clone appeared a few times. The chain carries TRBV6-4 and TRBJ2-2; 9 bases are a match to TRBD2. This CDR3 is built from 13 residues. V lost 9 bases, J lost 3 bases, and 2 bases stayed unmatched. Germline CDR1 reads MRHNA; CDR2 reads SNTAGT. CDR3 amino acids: CASSGSDTGELFF. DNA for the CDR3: TGTGCCAGTAGCGGGAGCGACACCGGGGAGCTGTTTTTT.

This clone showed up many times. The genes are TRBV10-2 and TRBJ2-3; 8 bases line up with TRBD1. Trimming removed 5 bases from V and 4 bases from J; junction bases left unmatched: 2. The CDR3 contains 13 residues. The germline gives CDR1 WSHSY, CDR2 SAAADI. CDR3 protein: CASSKTGADTQYF. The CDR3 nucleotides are TGCGCCAGCAGTAAGACAGGGGCAGATACGCAGTATTTT.

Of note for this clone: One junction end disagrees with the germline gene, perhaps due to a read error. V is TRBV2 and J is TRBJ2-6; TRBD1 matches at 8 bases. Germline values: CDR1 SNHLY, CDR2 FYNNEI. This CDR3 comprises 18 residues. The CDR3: CARSHSRTGYSGANVMTF. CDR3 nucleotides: TGTGCCAGAAGCCACTCCCGGACAGGGTATTCAGGGGCCAACGTCATGACTTTC.

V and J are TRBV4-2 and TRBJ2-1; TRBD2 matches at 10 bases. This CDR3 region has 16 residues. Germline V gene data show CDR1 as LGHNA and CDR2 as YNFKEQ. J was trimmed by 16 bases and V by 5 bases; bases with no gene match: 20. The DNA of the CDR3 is TGTGCCAGCAGCGAGATAGCGGGAGGAATTTTGGGTGAGTATTTCTTC. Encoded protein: CASSEIAGGILGEYFF.

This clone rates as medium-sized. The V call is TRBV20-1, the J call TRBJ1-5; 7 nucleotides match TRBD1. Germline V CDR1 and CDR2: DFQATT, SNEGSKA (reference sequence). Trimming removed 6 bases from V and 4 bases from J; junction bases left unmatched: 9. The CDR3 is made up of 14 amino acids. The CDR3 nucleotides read TGCAGTGCAAGACGGGACAGAGTTAATCAGCCCCAGCATTTT. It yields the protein CSARRDRVNQPQHF.

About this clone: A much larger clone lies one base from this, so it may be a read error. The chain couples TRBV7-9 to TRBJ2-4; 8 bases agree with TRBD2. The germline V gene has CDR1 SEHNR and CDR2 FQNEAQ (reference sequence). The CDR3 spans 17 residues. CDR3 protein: CASSRTGGVTTKNIKYF. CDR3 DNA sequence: TGTGCCAGCAGCCGAACCGGGGGGGTTACAACCAAAAACATTAAGTACTTC.

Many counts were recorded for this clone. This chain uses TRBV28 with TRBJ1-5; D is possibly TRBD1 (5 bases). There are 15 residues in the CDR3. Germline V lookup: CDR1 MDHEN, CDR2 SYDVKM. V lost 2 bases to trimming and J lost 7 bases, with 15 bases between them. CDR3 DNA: TGTGCCAGCAGTTTACACTCCGGGACCCCGCAGCCCCAGCATTTT. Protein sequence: CASSLHSGTPQPQHF.

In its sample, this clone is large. The CDR3 reads CASSLPLASNNEQFF. The CDR3 nucleotides read TGTGCCAGCAGCTTACCTCTAGCGTCTAACAATGAGCAGTTCTTC. The chain joins TRBV11-2 to TRBJ2-1, with D perhaps matching TRBD2 (6 bases). Trimming left V 2 bases short and J 5 bases short, with 13 bases between. Germline-derived CDR1 and CDR2 are SGHAT and FQNNGV. The CDR3 runs to 15 residues.

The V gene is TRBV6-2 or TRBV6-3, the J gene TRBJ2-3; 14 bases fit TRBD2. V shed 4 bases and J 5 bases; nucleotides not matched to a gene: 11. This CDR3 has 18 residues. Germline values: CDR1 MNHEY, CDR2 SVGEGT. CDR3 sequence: CASSSPPGLAGEVDTQYF. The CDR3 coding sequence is TGTGCCAGCAGTTCCCCCCCGGGACTAGCGGGAGAGGTAGATACGCAGTATTTT.

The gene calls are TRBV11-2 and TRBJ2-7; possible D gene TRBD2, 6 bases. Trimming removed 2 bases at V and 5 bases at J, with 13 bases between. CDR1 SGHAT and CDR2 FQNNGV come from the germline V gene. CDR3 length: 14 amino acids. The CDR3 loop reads CASSLRLDRDEQYF. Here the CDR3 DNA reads TGTGCCAGCAGCTTACGACTAGATCGCGACGAGCAGTACTTC. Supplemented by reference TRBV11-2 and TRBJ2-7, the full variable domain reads EAGVAQSPRYKIIEKRQSVAFWCNPISGHATLYWYQQILGQGPKLLIQFQNNGVVDDSQLPKDRFSAERLKGVDSTLKIQPAKLEDSAVYLCASSLRLDRDEQYFGPGTRLTVT.

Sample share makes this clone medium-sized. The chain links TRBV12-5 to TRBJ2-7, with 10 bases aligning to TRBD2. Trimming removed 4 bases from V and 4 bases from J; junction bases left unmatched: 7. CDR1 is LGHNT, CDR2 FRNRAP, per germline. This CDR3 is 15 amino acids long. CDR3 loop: CASGSASGSLYEQYF. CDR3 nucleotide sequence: TGTGCTAGTGGTTCTGCTAGCGGGAGCTTATACGAGCAGTACTTC.